These T cell receptor beta chains were read from a single sample in a study of molecular identifiers for immune sequencing clone quantification. TCRdb re-derived calls from the PCR reads in MiXCR, one entry per CDR3 protein. Of about 640,000 distinct CDR3 sequences in the sample, 20% were seen once. Sequencing was done on a sample of naive CD8+ T cells from blood, with Jurkat cell RNA spiked in. Source of these receptors: a human donor in good health. Some libraries in this study had Jurkat cell RNA spiked in. Both conserved end residues are part of each CDR3. D genes are given only for firm matches. Clone size is not always given. Where it is, it says once, few, many or a class for expanded clones.

. TRBJ2-1 many TRBV29-1 CSVDGTGTMGDEQFF TGCAGCGTTGATGGGACCGGGACAATGGGGGATGAGCAGTTCTTC
. TRBJ2-2 many TRBV12-5 CASAGENTGELFF TGTGCTAGTGCAGGAGAGAACACCGGGGAGCTGTTTTTT
. TRBJ1-4 . TRBV2 CASKLGRVSTNEKLFF TGTGCCAGCAAACTCGGCAGGGTATCAACTAATGAAAAACTGTTTTTT
TRBD2 TRBJ2-2 many TRBV4-3 CASSQDGGNGELFF TGCGCCAGCAGCCAAGACGGGGGGAACGGGGAGCTGTTTTTT
TRBD2 TRBJ2-1 many TRBV7-9 CASRSGLAGGLEFF TGTGCCAGCAGATCGGGACTAGCGGGGGGGCTGGAGTTCTTC
TRBD1 TRBJ2-1 few TRBV18 CASLEQGAVWNNEQFF TGTGCCAGCCTCGAGCAGGGGGCGGTTTGGAACAATGAGCAGTTCTTC
. TRBJ2-7 few TRBV4-3 CASSQDRAAAYEQYF TGCGCCAGCAGCCAAGATCGAGCGGCCGCCTACGAGCAGTACTTC
. TRBJ1-5 few TRBV6-2/TRBV6-3 CASSWEGPYSNQPQHF TGTGCCAGCAGTTGGGAGGGCCCGTATAGCAATCAGCCCCAGCATTTT
. TRBJ2-1 many TRBV30 CAWSVIVLEQFF TGTGCCTGGAGTGTAATTGTCCTTGAGCAGTTCTTC
. TRBJ1-1 many TRBV27 CASSLISPVNTEAFF TGTGCCAGCAGTTTGATTTCTCCTGTGAACACTGAAGCTTTCTTT
. TRBJ1-6 many TRBV25-1 CASSEILRLKNSPLHF TGTGCCAGCAGTGAAATTCTGAGACTGAAAAATTCACCCCTCCACTTT
TRBD1 TRBJ1-1 many TRBV3-1 CASSPGTGYTNTEAFF TGTGCCAGCAGCCCGGGGACAGGGTATACGAACACTGAAGCTTTCTTT
. TRBJ2-1 . TRBV7-9 CASSLTQGPTGHNEQFF TGTGCCAGCAGCCTAACCCAGGGGCCCACCGGCCACAATGAGCAGTTCTTC
. TRBJ2-3 . TRBV18 CASSPPSPADTQYF TGTGCCAGCTCACCACCGAGTCCAGCGGATACGCAGTATTTT
. TRBJ1-4 . TRBV4-3 CASSQARWFVATNGKLFF TGCGCCAGCAGCCAAGCCCGCTGGTTCGTTGCAACTAATGGAAAACTGTTTTTT
TRBD1 TRBJ2-2 . TRBV27 CASSSTGGLGELFF TGTGCCAGCAGCTCCACAGGGGGCTTGGGGGAGCTGTTTTTT
. TRBJ1-1 many TRBV3-1 CASSQGSRGARMNTEAFF TGTGCCAGCAGCCAAGGGTCCCGGGGGGCCCGAATGAACACTGAAGCTTTCTTT
. TRBJ2-1 many TRBV2 CASSSTTYNEQFF TGTGCCAGCAGTTCGACAACCTACAATGAGCAGTTCTTC
. TRBJ2-1 once TRBV24-1 CATGDVGEQFF TGTGCCACCGGTGATGTCGGTGAGCAGTTCTTC
. TRBJ2-7 many TRBV7-9 CASSRQGMPYEQYF TGTGCCAGCAGCCGTCAGGGAATGCCCTACGAGCAGTACTTC
. TRBJ2-1 many TRBV20-1 CSALRLGEYNEQFF TGCAGTGCTCTAAGACTGGGGGAATATAATGAGCAGTTCTTC
. TRBJ1-2 . TRBV6-2/TRBV6-3 CASRDIDSPYGYTF TGTGCCAGCAGGGACATAGACAGCCCCTATGGCTACACCTTC
. TRBJ1-2 many TRBV12-3/TRBV12-4 CASTNETESYGYTF TGTGCCAGCACAAATGAGACAGAGTCCTATGGCTACACCTTC
. TRBJ1-4 many TRBV7-8 CASTPDGNNEKLFF TGTGCCAGCACCCCGGACGGAAATAATGAAAAACTGTTTTTT
TRBD1 TRBJ1-4 few TRBV2 CASGQGNEKLFF TGTGCCAGCGGACAGGGTAATGAAAAACTGTTTTTT
TRBD1 TRBJ2-1 many TRBV29-1 CSVIPRGNDEQFF TGCAGCGTTATCCCCAGGGGGAACGATGAGCAGTTCTTC
TRBD2 TRBJ2-1 . TRBV7-7 CASSLGLAEYNGQFF TGTGCTAGCAGCTTAGGACTAGCGGAGTACAATGGGCAGTTCTTC
TRBD1 TRBJ2-7 . TRBV13 CASSLAGTGICEQYF TGTGCCAGCAGCTTGGCCGGGACAGGGATCTGCGAGCAGTACTTC
TRBD2 TRBJ2-7 . TRBV20-1 CSARFRLARGVGYEQYF TGCAGTGCTAGATTCCGACTAGCGAGGGGGGTTGGCTACGAGCAGTACTTC
. TRBJ2-2 few TRBV5-5 CASSILPGELFF TGTGCCAGCAGCATCTTACCCGGGGAGCTGTTTTTT
. TRBJ1-2 many TRBV12-3/TRBV12-4 CASSLQGSDGYTF TGTGCCAGCAGTTTGCAGGGCAGCGATGGCTACACCTTC
TRBD2 TRBJ2-7 . TRBV9 CASSVVPPRLAEGPEQYF TGTGCCAGCAGCGTAGTCCCACCCAGACTAGCGGAGGGGCCGGAGCAGTACTTC
. TRBJ2-2 many TRBV7-9 CASSPFGNTGELFF TGTGCCAGCAGCCCCTTTGGAAACACCGGGGAGCTGTTTTTT
. TRBJ1-5 many TRBV19 CASSPRPGRPDQPQHF TGTGCCAGTAGCCCCCGGCCGGGGCGCCCTGATCAGCCCCAGCATTTT
TRBD1 TRBJ1-6 many TRBV20-1 CSARAGQGLSSYNSPLHF TGCAGTGCTAGAGCCGGACAGGGGCTGAGCTCCTATAATTCACCCCTCCACTTT
. TRBJ2-5 . TRBV5-4 CASTGGGGETQYF TGTGCCAGCACAGGAGGGGGGGGGGAGACCCAGTACTTC
. TRBJ2-7 many TRBV27 CASRTGWGEQYF TGTGCCAGCAGGACTGGGTGGGGCGAGCAGTACTTC
. TRBJ2-7 many TRBV7-2 CASSPALSRTYEQYF TGTGCCAGCAGCCCGGCCCTCTCTCGCACGTACGAGCAGTACTTC
. TRBJ2-1 . TRBV27 CASSWTHYNEQLF TGTGCCAGCAGTTGGACACATTACAATGAGCAGCTCTTC
. TRBJ2-3 many TRBV4-3 CASSQRGGGVTDTQYF TGCGCCAGCAGCCAAAGGGGGGGCGGGGTCACAGATACGCAGTATTTT
. TRBJ2-4 many TRBV19 CASSILAKNIQYF TGTGCCAGTAGTATCCTAGCCAAAAACATTCAGTACTTC
TRBD1 TRBJ1-6 . TRBV7-9 CASRSTPTGVRDSPLHF TGTGCCAGCCGCTCAACCCCGACAGGGGTTCGCGATTCACCCCTCCACTTT
TRBD2 TRBJ2-1 many TRBV6-5 CASSHPPGGLYEPFF TGTGCCAGCAGTCACCCACCCGGGGGGTTGTACGAGCCGTTCTTC
. TRBJ1-4 many TRBV27 CASSLAQGEKLFF TGTGCCAGCAGTTTGGCGCAGGGAGAAAAACTGTTTTTT
TRBD1 TRBJ2-1 few TRBV11-2 CASSLGALTGAFSYNEQFF TGTGCCAGCAGCTTAGGGGCCTTGACAGGGGCGTTCTCCTACAATGAGCAGTTCTTC
TRBD2 TRBJ2-7 many TRBV5-4 CASSFRVTSGGVYEQYF TGTGCCAGCAGCTTCCGCGTCACTAGCGGGGGTGTCTACGAGCAGTACTTC
. TRBJ2-7 many TRBV7-9 CASGWRDYEQYF TGTGCCAGCGGCTGGAGAGACTACGAGCAGTACTTC
TRBD2 TRBJ2-7 . TRBV28 CASSFPAETSGYYEQYF TGTGCCAGCAGTTTCCCTGCCGAGACTAGCGGTTACTACGAGCAGTACTTC
TRBD2 TRBJ2-3 many TRBV12-3/TRBV12-4 CASSPLAGGLDTQYF TGTGCCAGCAGTCCACTAGCGGGAGGATTGGATACGCAGTATTTT
TRBD2 TRBJ2-2 many TRBV28 CASTAGTSYTGELFF TGTGCCAGCACCGCCGGGACTAGCTACACCGGGGAGCTGTTTTTT